The clone carrying this T cell receptor beta chain was counted at least ten times. Its target is not known. This entry is derived from a study of T cell repertoires in cytomegalovirus infection. Across the study: Both a matching HLA type and CMV infection were indicated by public TCR beta signatures.

MiXCR, run by TCRdb on the reads, gives a single entry per CDR3 protein. The repertoire holds about 210,000 distinct CDR3 sequences, with 5% to 8.5% as singletons. Study-level results: Totalled public TCR beta family frequency picked out people who carried CMV plus the relevant HLA. Clonotypes of TCR beta that were HLA-C-restricted and CMV-specific dominated the ex vivo response.

Trimming stripped 1 base from V and 8 bases from J, with 12 bases between. The CDR3 runs 15 residues. CDR1 and CDR2 (germline): SGHTA, FQGNSA. The chain employs TRBV7-2 and TRBJ1-6; a weak D match, TRBD1 (5 bases). The TCR comes from a human donor in good health (CMV status not recorded). Some clones in this sample may be carry-over from other donors' samples. The material sequenced was PBMCs. The CDR3: CASSLDGHPDSPLHF. The DNA for the CDR3 is TGTGCCAGCAGCTTAGATGGACACCCGGATTCACCCCTCCACTTT.